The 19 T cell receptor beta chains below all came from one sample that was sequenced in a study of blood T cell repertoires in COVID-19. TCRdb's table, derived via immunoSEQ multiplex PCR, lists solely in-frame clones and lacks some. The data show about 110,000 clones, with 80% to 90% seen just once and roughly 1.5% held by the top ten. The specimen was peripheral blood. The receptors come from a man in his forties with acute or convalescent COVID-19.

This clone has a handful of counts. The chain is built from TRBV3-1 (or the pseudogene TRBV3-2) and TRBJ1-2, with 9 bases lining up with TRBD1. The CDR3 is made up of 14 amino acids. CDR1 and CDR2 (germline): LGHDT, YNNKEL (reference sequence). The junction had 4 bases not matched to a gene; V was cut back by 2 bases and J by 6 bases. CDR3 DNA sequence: TGTGCCAGCAGCCAACACAGGGGGCCGGATGGCTACACCTTC. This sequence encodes CASSQHRGPDGYTF.

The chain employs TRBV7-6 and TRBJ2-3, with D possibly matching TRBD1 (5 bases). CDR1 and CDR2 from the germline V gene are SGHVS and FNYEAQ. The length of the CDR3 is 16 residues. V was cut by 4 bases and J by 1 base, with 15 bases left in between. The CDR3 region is CASSSQGLGGTDTQYF. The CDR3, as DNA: TGTGCCAGCAGCTCCCAGGGATTAGGGGGCACAGATACGCAGTATTTT.

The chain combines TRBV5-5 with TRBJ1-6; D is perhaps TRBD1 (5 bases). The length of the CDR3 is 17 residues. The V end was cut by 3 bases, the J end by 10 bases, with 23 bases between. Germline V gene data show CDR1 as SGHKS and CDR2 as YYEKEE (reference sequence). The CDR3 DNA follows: TGTGCCAGCAGCTATTCCCGGGGGGGAGAATCTATATCACCCCTCCACTTT. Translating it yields CASSYSRGGESISPLHF. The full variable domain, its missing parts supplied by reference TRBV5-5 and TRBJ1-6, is DAGVTQSPTHLIKTRGQQVTLRCSPISGHKSVSWYQQVLGQGPQFIFQYYEKEERGRGNFPDRFSARQFPNYSSELNVNALLLGDSALYLCASSYSRGGESISPLHFGNGTRLTVT.

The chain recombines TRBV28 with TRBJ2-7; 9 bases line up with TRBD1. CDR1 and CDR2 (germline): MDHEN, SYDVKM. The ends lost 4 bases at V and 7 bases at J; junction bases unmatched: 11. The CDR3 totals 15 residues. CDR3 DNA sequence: TGTGCCAGCAGTTCCCCGGACAGGGGAATTCGGGAGCAGTACTTC. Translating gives CASSSPDRGIREQYF. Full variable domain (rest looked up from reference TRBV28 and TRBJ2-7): DVKVTQSSRYLVKRTGEKVFLECVQDMDHENMFWYRQDPGLGLRLIYFSYDVKMKEKGDIPEGYSVSREKKERFSLILESASTNQTSMYLCASSSPDRGIREQYFGPGTRLTVT.

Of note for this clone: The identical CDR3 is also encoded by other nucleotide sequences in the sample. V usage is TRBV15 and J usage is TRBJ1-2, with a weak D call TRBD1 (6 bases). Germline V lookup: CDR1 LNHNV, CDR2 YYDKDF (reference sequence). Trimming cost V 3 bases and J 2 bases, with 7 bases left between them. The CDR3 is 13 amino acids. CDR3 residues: CATSRDSNYGYTF. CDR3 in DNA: TGTGCCACCAGCAGGGACAGCAACTATGGCTACACCTTC.

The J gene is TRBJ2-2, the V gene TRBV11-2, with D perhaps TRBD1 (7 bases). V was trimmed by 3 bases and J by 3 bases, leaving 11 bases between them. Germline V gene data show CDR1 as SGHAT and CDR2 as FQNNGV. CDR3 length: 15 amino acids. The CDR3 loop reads CASSFTRGDTGELFF. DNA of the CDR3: TGTGCCAGCAGCTTCACCAGGGGGGACACCGGGGAGCTGTTTTTT.

The CDR3 region is CASSYTGTGGYSNQPQHF. The CDR3 region has the DNA TGTGCCAGCAGTTACACCGGGACAGGGGGTTATAGCAATCAGCCCCAGCATTTT. V and J are TRBV5-5 and TRBJ1-5, with 11 positions matching TRBD1. Germline CDR1 SGHKS, CDR2 YYEKEE (reference sequence). This CDR3 comprises 18 residues. After removal of 5 bases from V and 0 bases from J, the junction contained 10 bases not matched to a gene.

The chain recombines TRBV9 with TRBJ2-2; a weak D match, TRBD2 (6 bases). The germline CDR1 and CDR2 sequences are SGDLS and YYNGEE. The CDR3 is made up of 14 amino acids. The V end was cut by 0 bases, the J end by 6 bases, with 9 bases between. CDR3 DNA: TGTGCCAGCAGCGTAGTCTCGGGGGCCGGGGAGCTGTTTTTT. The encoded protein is CASSVVSGAGELFF.

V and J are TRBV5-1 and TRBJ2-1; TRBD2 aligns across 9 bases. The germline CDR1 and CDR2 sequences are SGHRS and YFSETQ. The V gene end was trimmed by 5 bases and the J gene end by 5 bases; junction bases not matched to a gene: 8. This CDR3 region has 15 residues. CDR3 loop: CASSTGLARDNEQFF. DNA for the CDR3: TGCGCCAGCAGTACCGGACTAGCGAGGGACAATGAGCAGTTCTTC.

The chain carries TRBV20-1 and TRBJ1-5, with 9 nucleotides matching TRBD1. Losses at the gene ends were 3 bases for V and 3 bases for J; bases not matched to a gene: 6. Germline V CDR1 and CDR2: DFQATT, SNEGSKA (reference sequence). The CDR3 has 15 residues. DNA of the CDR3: TGCAGTGCTAGTGAACAGGGGGCTCCCAATCAGCCCCAGCATTTT. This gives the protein CSASEQGAPNQPQHF.

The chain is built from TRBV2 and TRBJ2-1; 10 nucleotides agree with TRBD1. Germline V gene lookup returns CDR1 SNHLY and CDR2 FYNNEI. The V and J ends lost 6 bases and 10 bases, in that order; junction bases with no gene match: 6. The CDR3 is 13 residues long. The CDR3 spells CASSGTGVEEQFF. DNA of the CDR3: TGTGCCAGCAGCGGGACAGGGGTGGAGGAGCAGTTCTTC.

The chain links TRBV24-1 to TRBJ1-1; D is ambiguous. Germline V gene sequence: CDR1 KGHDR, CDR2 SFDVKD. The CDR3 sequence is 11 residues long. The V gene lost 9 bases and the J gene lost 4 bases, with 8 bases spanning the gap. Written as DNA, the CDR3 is TGTGCCACCGTGTCTACCACTGAAGCTTTCTTT. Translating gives CATVSTTEAFF.

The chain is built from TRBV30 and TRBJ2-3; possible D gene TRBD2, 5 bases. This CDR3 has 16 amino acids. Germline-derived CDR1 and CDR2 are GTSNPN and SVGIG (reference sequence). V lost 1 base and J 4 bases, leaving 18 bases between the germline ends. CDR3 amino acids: CAWSGGRAPFPDTQYF. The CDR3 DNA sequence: TGTGCCTGGAGTGGAGGGAGAGCTCCATTCCCAGATACGCAGTATTTT.

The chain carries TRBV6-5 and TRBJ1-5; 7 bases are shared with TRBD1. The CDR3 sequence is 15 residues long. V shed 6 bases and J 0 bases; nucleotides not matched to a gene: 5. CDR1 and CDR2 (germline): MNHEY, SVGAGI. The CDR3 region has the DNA TGTGCCAGCAGCAGAACAGGGGCTAGCAATCAGCCCCAGCATTTT. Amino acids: CASSRTGASNQPQHF.

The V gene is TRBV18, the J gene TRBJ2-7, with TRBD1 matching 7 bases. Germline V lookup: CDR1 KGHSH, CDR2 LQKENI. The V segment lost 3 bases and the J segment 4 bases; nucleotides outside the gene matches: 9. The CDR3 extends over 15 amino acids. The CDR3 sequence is CASSPRETGKYEQYF. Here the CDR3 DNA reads TGTGCCAGCTCACCCAGGGAGACAGGGAAATACGAGCAGTACTTC.

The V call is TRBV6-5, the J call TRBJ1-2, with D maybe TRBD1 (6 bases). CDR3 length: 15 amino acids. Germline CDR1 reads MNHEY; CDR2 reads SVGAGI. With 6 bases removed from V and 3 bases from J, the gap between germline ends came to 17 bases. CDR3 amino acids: CASSPIWTAYYGYTF. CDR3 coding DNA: TGTGCCAGCAGCCCGATTTGGACAGCTTACTATGGCTACACCTTC.

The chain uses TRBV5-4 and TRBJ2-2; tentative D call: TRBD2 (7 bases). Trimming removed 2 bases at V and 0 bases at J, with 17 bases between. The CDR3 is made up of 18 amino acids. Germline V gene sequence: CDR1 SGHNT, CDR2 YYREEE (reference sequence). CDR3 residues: CASSLPGGGGANTGELFF. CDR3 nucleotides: TGTGCCAGCAGCTTACCGGGGGGAGGGGGAGCGAACACCGGGGAGCTGTTTTTT.

For the CDR3, the DNA is TGTGCCAGCTCACCAAAGGGACTAGCGGGAGCTCAAGAGACCCAGTACTTC. Translation: CASSPKGLAGAQETQYF. V usage is TRBV18 and J usage is TRBJ2-5, with TRBD2 matching 14 bases. The CDR3 is 17 amino acids. Germline assignment: CDR1 KGHSH and CDR2 LQKENI. The junction had 4 bases not matched to a gene; V was cut back by 2 bases and J by 2 bases.

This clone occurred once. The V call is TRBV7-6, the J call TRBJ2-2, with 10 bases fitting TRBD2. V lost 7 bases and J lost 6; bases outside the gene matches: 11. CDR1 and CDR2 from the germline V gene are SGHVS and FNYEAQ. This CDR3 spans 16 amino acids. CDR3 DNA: TGTGCCAGCACCCAGCAGGCTAGCGGGAGTGCCGGGGAGCTGTTTTTT. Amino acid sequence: CASTQQASGSAGELFF.